The entry below describes one T cell receptor (beta chain). Germline V gene sequence: CDR1 KGHDR, CDR2 SFDVKD. V lost 4 bases to trimming and J lost 9 bases, with 15 bases between them. The CDR3 spans 13 residues. This sample stems from a study of CD8 T cells in Susac syndrome. Random hexamers served to reverse transcribe roughly 0.5 to 1 ug RNA. Via MiXCR, TCRdb re-called the immunoSEQ multiplex PCR reads, giving one row per CDR3 protein. The table records about 190,000 distinct CDR3 sequences, around 95% of them present only once. The rearrangement links TRBV24-1 to TRBJ2-7; maybe TRBD1 (6 bases). This clonotype was sampled from a human donor with Susac syndrome. Sequencing was carried out using CD8+ T cells from PBMCs. DNA for the CDR3: TGTGCCACCAGTGACCCGGACAGTCCGGGGCAGTACTTC. Residues: CATSDPDSPGQYF.